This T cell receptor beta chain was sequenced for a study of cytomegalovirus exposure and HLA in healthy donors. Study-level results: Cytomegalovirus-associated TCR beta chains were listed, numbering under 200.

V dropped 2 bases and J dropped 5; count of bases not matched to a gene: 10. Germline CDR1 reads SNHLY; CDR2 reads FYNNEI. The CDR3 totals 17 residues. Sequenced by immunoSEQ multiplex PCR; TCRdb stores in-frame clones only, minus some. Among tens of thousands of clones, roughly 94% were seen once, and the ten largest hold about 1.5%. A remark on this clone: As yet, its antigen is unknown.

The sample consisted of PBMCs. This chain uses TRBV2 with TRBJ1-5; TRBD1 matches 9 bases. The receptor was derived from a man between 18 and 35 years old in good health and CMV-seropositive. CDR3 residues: CASSELQQGAGDQPQHF. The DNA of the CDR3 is TGTGCCAGCAGTGAACTCCAACAGGGGGCCGGGGATCAGCCCCAGCATTTT.